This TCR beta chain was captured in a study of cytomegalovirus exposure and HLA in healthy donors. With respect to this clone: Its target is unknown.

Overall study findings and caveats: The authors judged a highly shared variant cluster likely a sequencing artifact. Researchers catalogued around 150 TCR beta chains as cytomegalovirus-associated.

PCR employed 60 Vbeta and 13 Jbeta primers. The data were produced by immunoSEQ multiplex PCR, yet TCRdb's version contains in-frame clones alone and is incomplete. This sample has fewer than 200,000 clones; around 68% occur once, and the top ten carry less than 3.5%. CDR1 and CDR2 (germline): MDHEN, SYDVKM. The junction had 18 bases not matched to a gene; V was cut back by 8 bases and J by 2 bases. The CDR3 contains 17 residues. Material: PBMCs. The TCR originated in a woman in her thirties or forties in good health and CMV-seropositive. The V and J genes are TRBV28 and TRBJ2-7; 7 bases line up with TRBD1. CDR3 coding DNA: TGTGCCAGCCGACCCAGGGCCTTGGGACAGCTTGCCTACGAGCAGTACTTC. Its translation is CASRPRALGQLAYEQYF.